The following is a TCR beta chain sequence with its context. Its antigen is unknown. This entry belongs to a study of blood T cells in healthy people across ages. Study-wide findings and caveats: The fall in TCR beta diversity per million T cells was roughly linear with age.

Next came a second PCR, run for about 7 to 12 cycles, which used a sample-barcoded 5' primer along with a J-beta primer mix. One entry per CDR3 protein, called by TCRdb with MiXCR from the 5' RACE reads. The sample holds about 670,000 distinct CDR3 sequences, over 40% seen once. Each sample had at least 7 million PBMCs isolated. The CDR3 loop spans 17 amino acids. The germline CDR1 and CDR2 sequences are LGHDT and YNNKEL (reference sequence). Unmatched junction bases numbered 11, after V lost 0 bases and J lost 5 bases. The clonotype was recovered from an older man in good health. V usage is TRBV3-1 and J usage is TRBJ2-3, with 7 bases that match TRBD1. Sequencing used blood. The CDR3 nucleotides read TGTGCCAGCAGCCAAGAGGAGAGGGGGCTAAGAGGAGATACGCAGTATTTT. Its protein product is CASSQEERGLRGDTQYF.